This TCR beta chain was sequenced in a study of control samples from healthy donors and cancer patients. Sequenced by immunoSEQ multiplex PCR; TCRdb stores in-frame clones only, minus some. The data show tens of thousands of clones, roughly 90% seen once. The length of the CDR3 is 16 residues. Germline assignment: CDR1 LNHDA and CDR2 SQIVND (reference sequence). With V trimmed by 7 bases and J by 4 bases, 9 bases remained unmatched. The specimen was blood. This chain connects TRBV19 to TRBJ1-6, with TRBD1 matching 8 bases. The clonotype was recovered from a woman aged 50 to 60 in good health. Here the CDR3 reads CASKPTGEGYNSPLHF. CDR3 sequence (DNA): TGTGCCAGTAAGCCGACAGGGGAAGGTTATAATTCACCCCTCCACTTT.